The source of this T cell receptor (beta chain) is a study of T cells in Graves' hyperthyroidism and ophthalmopathy (dated by TCRdb to between 2018 and 2021). In the study overall: Peripheral blood samples were taken at initial diagnosis, before any treatment was given. For training and testing, the roughly 93 patients in the discovery cohort were randomly divided in a 7:3 ratio. Following sampling, methimazole starting at 30 mg daily was given to hyperthyroidism patients, and high-dose intravenous methylprednisolone was given to ophthalmopathy patients. The paper describes TCR Vbeta CDR3 sequencing of about 140 peripheral blood samples, made up of approximately 40 ophthalmopathy patients, over 70 hyperthyroidism patients and some 17 progressor patients. To identify TCR V-J signatures that set the groups apart, the researchers used a discovery cohort of approximately 98 patients, made up of some 41 with Graves' ophthalmopathy and 57 with stable Graves' hyperthyroidism. Prospective prediction of ophthalmopathy was tested in an independent validation cohort consisting of 18 to 20 hyperthyroidism patients and some 16 patients who later progressed to ophthalmopathy. Thyroid tissue and blood T-cell repertoires from about six Graves' hyperthyroidism patients were also compared in the study.

The germline ends are 16 bases apart after V is trimmed by 4 bases and J by 7 bases. The germline V gene (reference sequence) sets CDR1 to DFQATT and CDR2 to SNEGSKA. Including the terminal cysteine and phenylalanine, the CDR3 comprises 13 residues. The sequence is cut down to CDR3 DNA, 39 bases in frame from base 1. What the study reported, not specific to this receptor: Most expanded thyroid clonotypes (frequency above 0.001) were also detected in blood, a finding suggesting that blood repertoires may reflect thyroid immune responses. In cross-validation, a model built on a 13 V-J signature told ophthalmopathy apart from stable hyperthyroidism with approximately 90% sensitivity and around 83% specificity, and in testing the same model reached 80%/75%. Sample size was not statistically predetermined, and blinding of investigators to group allocation was not performed. In validation, the model predicted progression to ophthalmopathy a median of about 6 months before onset, with 70% to 71% sensitivity and about 75% specificity.

The TCR beta CDR3 regions were amplified from the RNA transcripts. For the first round of RT-PCR on the TCR CDR3, the HTBI primer set was used together with the Qiagen OneStep RT-PCR kit. A second multiplex PCR round built the libraries, followed by size selection and purification. Libraries were sequenced paired-end with 100 bp reads on an Illumina HiSeq2000. As for how the authors treated the data: Raw data were processed with SOAPnuke, discarding reads with adapters, uncalled bases, mean Phred below 15, or no exact constant-primer or identifier match. COPE v1.2.5 was used to merge the high-quality paired reads, and each unique nucleotide sequence was defined as a clonotype. MiTCR v1.1 was used to align clonotypes to the IMGT TRBV, TRBD and TRBJ reference segments. The analysis included only V-J combinations with a frequency above 0.0001, which together covered approximately 99% of the repertoires. The TCS score was defined as F50 (clonal expansion) divided by E x V (chaos), with BLOSUM62-based TCRdist calculated between CDR3 peptides within each V-J. Welch's t-statistics and random forest reduced just over 500 V-J features to roughly 13, which were used in a naive Bayes classifier (R e1071). The public reads were run again by TCRdb, first through fastp at Q25 and then through MiXCR, and only productive beta chains were kept. Every distinct CDR3 protein forms one entry, paired with its most common genes and DNA. The V and J calls here are based on TCRdb, not the publication. In all, the sample holds approximately 520,000 distinct CDR3 sequences, and around 24% of those were seen once. The ten largest clones add up to roughly 12% of the sample.

This clonotype has a count of ten or more. What antigen it recognizes has not been identified. No base-level quality is on record; no much larger clone is a single base apart. Ophthalmopathy patients had moderately to severely active disease, Clinical Activity Score of at least 3, NOSPECS grade of at least 4, and duration under 3 months. Exclusion was applied to patients with uncontrolled infections, other autoimmune diseases, pregnancy or lactation. Clinical symptoms, serum thyroxine and TRAb, thyroid ultrasound, and orbital computed tomography formed the basis for the diagnoses. Ficoll-Paque density gradient centrifugation was used to isolate PBMCs from approximately 11 ml of fresh peripheral blood. Total RNA was extracted with Trizol reagent, and quality was checked on an Agilent 2100 Bioanalyzer.

The rearranged segments are TRBV20-1 and TRBJ1-2; D gene: possibly TRBD1, on 5 matching bases. The TCR comes from a woman younger than 45 with Graves' ophthalmopathy. Sequences were obtained from blood. Here the CDR3 is given as CSATTGPGGGYTF. The nucleotides read TGCAGTGCTACGACCGGGCCGGGGGGTGGCTACACCTTC.